The 12 T cell receptor beta chains given below trace back to one sample, sequenced in a study of T cells expressing NK-cell markers. TCRdb reprocessed the 5' RACE reads and stores each CDR3 protein as one record, lacking DNA. This sample's table has about 260,000 distinct CDR3 sequences. Sequencing used blood T cells: a sorted CD56 or NKG2C T cell subset, CD4+ or CD8+ T cells, or bulk PBMC T cells (not recorded which). The receptors derive from a woman aged 18 to 75 in good health.

The chain carries TRBV29-1 and TRBJ2-3. CDR3 size: 12 residues. Germline V CDR1 and CDR2: SQVTM, ANQGSEA. This chain's CDR3 is CSSYGSADTQYF.

J is TRBJ1-5 and V is TRBV6-1. The CDR3 covers 16 residues. Looked up from germline, CDR1 is MNHNS and CDR2 is SASEGT. The chain's CDR3 is CASSESSRPINQPQHF.

The V and J genes are TRBV10-3 and TRBJ2-5; TCRdb lists TRBD1, though no DNA is available to test this call. CDR1 and CDR2 (germline): ENHRY, SYGVKD. The length of the CDR3 is 15 residues. This CDR3 reads CAIRAGGLTVETQYF.

J is TRBJ2-5 and V is TRBV24-1; TCRdb's D call of TRBD1 is untestable without DNA. This CDR3 contains 14 residues. Per the germline V gene, CDR1 is KGHDR and CDR2 is SFDVKD. Here the CDR3 reads CATGDTNAGETQYF.

The chain has TRBV5-1 and TRBJ2-1; TCRdb lists TRBD2, though no DNA is available to test this call. This CDR3 is 15 amino acids long. Germline CDR1 is SGHRS and CDR2 is YFSETQ. CDR3: CASSLEAVRFNEQFF. Together with reference TRBV5-1 and TRBJ2-1, the CDR3 gives the full variable domain: KAGVTQTPRYLIKTRGQQVTLSCSPISGHRSVSWYQQTPGQGLQFLFEYFSETQRNKGNFPGRFSGRQFSNSRSEMNVSTLELGDSALYLCASSLEAVRFNEQFFGPGTRLTVL.

The rearrangement links TRBV28 to TRBJ1-1. The length of the CDR3 is 15 residues. Germline lookup yields CDR1 MDHEN and CDR2 SYDVKM. The CDR3 region is CASRVAGLLLTEAFF.

The V call is TRBV5-1, the J call TRBJ2-5; as DNA is missing, the TRBD1 call by TCRdb cannot be tested. The CDR3 has 14 amino acids. Per germline, CDR1 SGHRS and CDR2 YFSETQ. The CDR3 sequence: CASSSAQGQETQYF.

CDR3 sequence: CASSSSGLGSEKLFF. The gene calls are TRBV6-5 and TRBJ1-4. This CDR3 has 15 amino acids. CDR1 is MNHEY and CDR2 is SVGAGI in the germline V gene.

V usage is TRBV20-1 and J usage is TRBJ2-3; TCRdb's D call, TRBD2, is unchecked because there is no DNA. Germline values: CDR1 DFQATT, CDR2 SNEGSKA (reference sequence). The CDR3 sequence is 15 residues long. The CDR3 region is CSASLSGRGEDTQYF.

The chain joins TRBV5-6 to TRBJ1-1; TCRdb indicates TRBD1, and absent DNA this call remains unverified. Per germline, CDR1 SGHDT and CDR2 YYEEEE. There are 16 residues in the CDR3. This CDR3 reads CASSSYREGLNTEAFF. The variable domain in full, with the rest retrieved from reference TRBV5-6 and TRBJ1-1, is DAGVTQSPTHLIKTRGQQVTLRCSPKSGHDTVSWYQQALGQGPQFIFQYYEEEERQRGNFPDRFSGHQFPNYSSELNVNALLLGDSALYLCASSSYREGLNTEAFFGQGTRLTVV.

The chain uses TRBV29-1 and TRBJ2-3; there is no DNA to check the TCRdb D call of TRBD1. The CDR3 runs 13 residues. The germline CDR1 and CDR2 sequences are SQVTM and ANQGSEA. The CDR3 reads CSSKLDWAGGQYF.

This rearrangement joins TRBV14 to TRBJ2-2; TCRdb picks TRBD1, but there is no DNA to check that call. CDR3 length equals 17 residues. Germline CDR1 is SGHDN and CDR2 is FVKESK. The CDR3 loop is CASSQVGQGLRTGELFF.